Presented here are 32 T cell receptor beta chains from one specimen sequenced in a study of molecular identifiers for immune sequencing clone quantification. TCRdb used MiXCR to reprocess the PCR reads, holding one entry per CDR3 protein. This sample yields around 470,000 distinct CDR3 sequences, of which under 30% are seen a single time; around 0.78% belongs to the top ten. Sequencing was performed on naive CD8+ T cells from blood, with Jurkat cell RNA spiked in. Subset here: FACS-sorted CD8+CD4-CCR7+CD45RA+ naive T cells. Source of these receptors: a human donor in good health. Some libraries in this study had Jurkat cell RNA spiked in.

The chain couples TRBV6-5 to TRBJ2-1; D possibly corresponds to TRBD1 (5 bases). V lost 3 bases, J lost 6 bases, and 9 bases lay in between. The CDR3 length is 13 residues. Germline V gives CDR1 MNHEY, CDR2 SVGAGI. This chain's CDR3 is CASSYAGPNEQFF. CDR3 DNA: TGTGCCAGCAGTTATGCAGGGCCCAATGAGCAGTTCTTC.

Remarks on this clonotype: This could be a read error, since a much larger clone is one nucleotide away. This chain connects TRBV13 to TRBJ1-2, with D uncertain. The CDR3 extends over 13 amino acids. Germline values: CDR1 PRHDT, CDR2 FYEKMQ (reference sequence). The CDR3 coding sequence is TGTGCCAGCAGCTTAAGAACAGCAGATGGCTACTCCTTC. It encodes CASSLRTADGYSF.

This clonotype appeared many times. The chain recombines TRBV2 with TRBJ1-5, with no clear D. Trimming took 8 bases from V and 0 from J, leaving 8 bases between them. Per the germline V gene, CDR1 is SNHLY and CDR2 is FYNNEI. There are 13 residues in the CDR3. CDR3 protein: CASLPPSNQPQHF. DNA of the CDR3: TGTGCCAGCCTGCCGCCTAGCAATCAGCCCCAGCATTTT.

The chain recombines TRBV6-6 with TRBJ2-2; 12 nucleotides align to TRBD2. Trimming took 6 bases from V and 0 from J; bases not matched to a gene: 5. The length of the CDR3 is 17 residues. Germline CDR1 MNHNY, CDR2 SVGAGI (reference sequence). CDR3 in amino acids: CASSKSSGGANTGELFF. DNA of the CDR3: TGTGCCAGCAGCAAATCTAGCGGGGGGGCGAACACCGGGGAGCTGTTTTTT.

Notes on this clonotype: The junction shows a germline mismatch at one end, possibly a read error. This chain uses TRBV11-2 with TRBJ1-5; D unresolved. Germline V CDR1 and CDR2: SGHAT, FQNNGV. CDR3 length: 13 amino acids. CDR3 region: CATSLDWNQPQHF. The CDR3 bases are TGTGCCACCAGCTTAGATTGGAATCAGCCCCAGCATTTT.

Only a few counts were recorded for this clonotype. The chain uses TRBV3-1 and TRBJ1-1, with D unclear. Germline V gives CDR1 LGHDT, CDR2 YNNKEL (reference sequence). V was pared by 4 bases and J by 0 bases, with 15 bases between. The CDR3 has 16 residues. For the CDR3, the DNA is TGTGCCAGCAGCCCCTTTGGAGGCTCCCTGAACACTGAAGCTTTCTTT. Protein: CASSPFGGSLNTEAFF.

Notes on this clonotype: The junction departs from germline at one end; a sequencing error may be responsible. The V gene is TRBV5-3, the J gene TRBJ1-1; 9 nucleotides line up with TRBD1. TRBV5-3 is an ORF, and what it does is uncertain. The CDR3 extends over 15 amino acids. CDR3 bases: TGTGCCAGCAGCTCAACAGGGGGCGCGGACACTGAAGCTTTCTTT. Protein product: CASSSTGGADTEAFF.

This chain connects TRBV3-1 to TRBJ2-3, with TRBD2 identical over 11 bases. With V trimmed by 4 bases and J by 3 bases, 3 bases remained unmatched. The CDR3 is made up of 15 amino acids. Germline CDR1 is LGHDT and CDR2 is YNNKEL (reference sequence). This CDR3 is CASSPGLAATDTQYF. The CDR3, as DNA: TGTGCCAGCAGCCCGGGACTAGCGGCTACAGATACGCAGTATTTT.

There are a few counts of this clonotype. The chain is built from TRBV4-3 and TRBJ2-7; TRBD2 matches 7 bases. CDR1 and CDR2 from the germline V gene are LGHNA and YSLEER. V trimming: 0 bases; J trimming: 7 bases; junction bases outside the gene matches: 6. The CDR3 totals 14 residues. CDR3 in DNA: TGCGCCAGCAGCCAAGATTGGACTAGTAAAGAGCAGTACTTC. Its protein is CASSQDWTSKEQYF.

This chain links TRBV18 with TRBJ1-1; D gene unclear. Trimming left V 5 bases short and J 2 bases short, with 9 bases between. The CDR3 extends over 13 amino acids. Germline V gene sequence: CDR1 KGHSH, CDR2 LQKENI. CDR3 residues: CASSYRANTEAFF. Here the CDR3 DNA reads TGTGCCAGCTCATACCGGGCCAACACTGAAGCTTTCTTT. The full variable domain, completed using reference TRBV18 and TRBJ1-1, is NAGVMQNPRHLVRRRGQEARLRCSPMKGHSHVYWYRQLPEEGLKFMVYLQKENIIDESGMPKERFSAEFPKEGPSILRIQQVVRGDSAAYFCASSYRANTEAFFGQGTRLTVV.

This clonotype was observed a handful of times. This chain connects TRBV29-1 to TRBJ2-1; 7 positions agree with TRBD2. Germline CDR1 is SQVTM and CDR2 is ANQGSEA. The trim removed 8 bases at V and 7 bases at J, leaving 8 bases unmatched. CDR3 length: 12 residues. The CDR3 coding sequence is TGCAGCATAAATTGGGAGGGTAATGAGCAGTTCTTC. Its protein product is CSINWEGNEQFF.

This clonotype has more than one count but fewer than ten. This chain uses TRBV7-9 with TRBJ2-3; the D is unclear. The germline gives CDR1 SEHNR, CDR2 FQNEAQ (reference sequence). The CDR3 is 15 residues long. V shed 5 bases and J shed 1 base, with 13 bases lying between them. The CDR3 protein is CASSTGLMGTDTQYF. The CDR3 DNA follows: TGTGCCAGCAGCACCGGTCTCATGGGCACAGATACGCAGTATTTT.

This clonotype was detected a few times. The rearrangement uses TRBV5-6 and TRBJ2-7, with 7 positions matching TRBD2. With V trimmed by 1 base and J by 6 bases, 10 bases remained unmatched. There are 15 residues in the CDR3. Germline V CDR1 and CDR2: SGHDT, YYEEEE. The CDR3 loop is CASSLSLGGPSEQYF. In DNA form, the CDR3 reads TGTGCCAGCAGCTTGAGCTTGGGAGGGCCTAGCGAGCAGTACTTC.

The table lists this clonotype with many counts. CDR3 in DNA: TGTGCCAGCAGGGTTTGGGCCGAGGGGAATCAGCCCCAGCATTTT. It codes for CASRVWAEGNQPQHF. The gene calls are TRBV5-4 and TRBJ1-5, with D possibly TRBD1 on 5 matching bases. Germline values: CDR1 SGHNT, CDR2 YYREEE (reference sequence). The V end was cut by 5 bases, the J end by 4 bases, with 16 bases between. The CDR3 totals 15 residues.

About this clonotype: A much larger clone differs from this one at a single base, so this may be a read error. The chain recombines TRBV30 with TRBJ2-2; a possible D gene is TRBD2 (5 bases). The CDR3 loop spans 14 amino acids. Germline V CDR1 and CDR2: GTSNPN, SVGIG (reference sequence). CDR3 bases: TGTGCCTGGAGTGTACAGATAGACACCGGGGAGCTGCTTTTT. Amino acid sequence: CAWSVQIDTGELLF.

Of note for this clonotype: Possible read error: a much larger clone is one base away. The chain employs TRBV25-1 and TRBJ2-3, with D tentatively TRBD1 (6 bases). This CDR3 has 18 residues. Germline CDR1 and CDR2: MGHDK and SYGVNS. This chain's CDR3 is CASREYLAGARGTDTQYF. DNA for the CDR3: TGTGCCAGCAGAGAATATTTAGCAGGGGCGCGAGGCACAGATACGCAGTATTTT.

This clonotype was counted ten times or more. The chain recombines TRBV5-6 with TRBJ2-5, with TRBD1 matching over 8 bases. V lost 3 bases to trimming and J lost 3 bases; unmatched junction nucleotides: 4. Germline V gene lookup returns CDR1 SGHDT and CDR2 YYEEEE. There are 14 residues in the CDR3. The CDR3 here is CASSSATGEETQYF. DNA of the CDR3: TGTGCCAGCAGCTCAGCGACAGGGGAAGAGACCCAGTACTTC.

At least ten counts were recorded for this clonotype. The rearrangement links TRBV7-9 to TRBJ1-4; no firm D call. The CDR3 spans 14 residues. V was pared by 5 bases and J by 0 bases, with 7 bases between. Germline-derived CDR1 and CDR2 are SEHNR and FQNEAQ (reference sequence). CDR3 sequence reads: CASSTRATNEKLFF. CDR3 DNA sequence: TGTGCCAGCAGCACCAGAGCAACTAATGAAAAACTGTTTTTT. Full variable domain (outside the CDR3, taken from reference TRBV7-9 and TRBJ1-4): DTGVSQNPRHKITKRGQNVTFRCDPISEHNRLYWYRQTLGQGPEFLTYFQNEAQLEKSRLLSDRFSAERPKGSFSTLEIQRTEQGDSAMYLCASSTRATNEKLFFGSGTQLSVL.

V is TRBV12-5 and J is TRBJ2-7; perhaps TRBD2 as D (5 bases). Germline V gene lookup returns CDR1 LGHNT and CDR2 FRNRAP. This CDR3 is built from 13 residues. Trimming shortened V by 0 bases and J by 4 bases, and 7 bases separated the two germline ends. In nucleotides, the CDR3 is TGTGCTAGTGGTTTGGTACTAGGATACGAGCAGTACTTC. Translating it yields CASGLVLGYEQYF.

CDR3 in amino acids: CASSDPTLNTGELFF. As DNA, the CDR3 is TGTGCCAGCAGCGACCCCACTCTGAACACCGGGGAGCTGTTTTTT. The V and J genes are TRBV9 and TRBJ2-2; D uncertain. CDR1 SGDLS and CDR2 YYNGEE come from the germline V gene. CDR3 length: 15 residues. V was pared by 3 bases and J by 1 base, with 10 bases between.

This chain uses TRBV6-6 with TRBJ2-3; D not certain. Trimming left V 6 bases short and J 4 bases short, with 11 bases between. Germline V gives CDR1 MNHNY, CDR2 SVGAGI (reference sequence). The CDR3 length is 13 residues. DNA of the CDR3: TGTGCCAGCAGCCCTACGCCCTCAGATACGCAGTATTTT. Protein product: CASSPTPSDTQYF.

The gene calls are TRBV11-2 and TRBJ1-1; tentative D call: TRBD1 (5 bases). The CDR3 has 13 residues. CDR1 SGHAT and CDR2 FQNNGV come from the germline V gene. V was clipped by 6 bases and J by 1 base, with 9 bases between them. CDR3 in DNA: TGTGCCAGCAGATCTACAGGGAACACTGAAGCTTTCTTT. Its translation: CASRSTGNTEAFF.

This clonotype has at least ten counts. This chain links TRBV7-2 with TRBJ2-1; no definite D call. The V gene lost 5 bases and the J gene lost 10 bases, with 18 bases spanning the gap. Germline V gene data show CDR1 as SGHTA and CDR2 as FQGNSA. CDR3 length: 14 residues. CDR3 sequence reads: CASSPLGPYHEQFF. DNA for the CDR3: TGTGCCAGCAGCCCGCTCGGACCCTACCACGAGCAGTTCTTC.

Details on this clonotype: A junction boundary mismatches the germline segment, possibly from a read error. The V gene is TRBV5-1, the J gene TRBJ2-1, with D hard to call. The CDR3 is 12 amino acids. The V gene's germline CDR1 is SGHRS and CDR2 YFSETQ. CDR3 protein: CASNLFGDEQFF. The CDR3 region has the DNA TGCGCCAGCAACTTGTTTGGCGATGAGCAGTTCTTC.

The CDR3 DNA reads as TGTGCCAGCGTACCCAGGGCCGAGCAGTACTTC. Its translation: CASVPRAEQYF. The rearrangement joins TRBV9 to TRBJ2-7; D possibly corresponds to TRBD1 (5 bases). CDR1 and CDR2 (germline): SGDLS, YYNGEE. V dropped 7 bases and J dropped 6 bases, with 11 bases sitting between them. The CDR3 has 11 amino acids.

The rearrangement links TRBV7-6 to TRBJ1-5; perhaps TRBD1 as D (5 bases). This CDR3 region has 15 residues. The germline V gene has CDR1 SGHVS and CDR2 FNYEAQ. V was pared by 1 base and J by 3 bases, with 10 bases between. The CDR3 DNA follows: TGTGCCAGCAGCTTAGGGTGGGGCTACAATCAGCCCCAGCATTTT. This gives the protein CASSLGWGYNQPQHF.

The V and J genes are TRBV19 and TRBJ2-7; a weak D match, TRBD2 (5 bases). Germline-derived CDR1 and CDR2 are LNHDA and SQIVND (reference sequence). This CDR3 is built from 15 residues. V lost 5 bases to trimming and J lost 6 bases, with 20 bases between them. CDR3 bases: TGTGCCAGTAGTCTCTCGGCCAACACTAGGTCCGAGCAGTACTTC. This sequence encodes CASSLSANTRSEQYF.

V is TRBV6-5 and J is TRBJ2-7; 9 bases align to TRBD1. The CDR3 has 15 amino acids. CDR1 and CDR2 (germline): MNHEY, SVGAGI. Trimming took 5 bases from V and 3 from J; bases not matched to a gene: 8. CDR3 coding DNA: TGTGCCAGCAGTCCCAGGGACAGGGCCCTCTACGAGCAGTACTTC. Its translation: CASSPRDRALYEQYF.

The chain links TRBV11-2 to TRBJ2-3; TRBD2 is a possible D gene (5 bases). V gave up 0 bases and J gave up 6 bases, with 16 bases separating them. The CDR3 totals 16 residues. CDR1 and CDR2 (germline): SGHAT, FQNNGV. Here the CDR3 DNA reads TGTGCCAGCAGCTTAGATCGAAGTCACACGGGGGATACGCAGTATTTT. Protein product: CASSLDRSHTGDTQYF.

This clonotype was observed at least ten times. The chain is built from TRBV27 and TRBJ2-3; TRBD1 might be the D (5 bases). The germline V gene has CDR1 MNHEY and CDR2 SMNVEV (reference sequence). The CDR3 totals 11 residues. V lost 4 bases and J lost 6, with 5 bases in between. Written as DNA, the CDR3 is TGTGCCAGCAGTTGGGGCGATACGCAGTATTTT. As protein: CASSWGDTQYF.

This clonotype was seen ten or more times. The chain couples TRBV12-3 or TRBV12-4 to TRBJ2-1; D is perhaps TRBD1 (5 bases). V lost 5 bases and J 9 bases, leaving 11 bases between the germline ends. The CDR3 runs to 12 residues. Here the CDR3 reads CASSGTGPEQFF. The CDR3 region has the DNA TGTGCCAGCAGTGGCACAGGTCCTGAGCAGTTCTTC.

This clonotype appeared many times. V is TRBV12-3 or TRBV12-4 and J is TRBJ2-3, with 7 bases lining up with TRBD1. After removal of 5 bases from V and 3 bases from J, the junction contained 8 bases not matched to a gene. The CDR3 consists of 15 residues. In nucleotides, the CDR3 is TGTGCCAGCAGTCTCGGGACAGACCTGACAGATACGCAGTATTTT. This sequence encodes CASSLGTDLTDTQYF.